A selection of T cell receptor beta chains follows, all from one sample in a study of regulatory T cells in long-lasting Graves disease. TCRdb analysed the multiplex PCR reads with MiXCR anew, one entry per CDR3 protein. The sample yields about 420,000 distinct CDR3 sequences, 16% seen once. The sample also formed part of further work on T cells in Graves' hyperthyroidism and ophthalmopathy.

This sample comprised peripheral blood mononuclear cells (PBMCs), obtained at new diagnosis, from a patient treated with antithyroid drugs. All receptors derive from a woman between 18 and 29 years old with Graves disease. CDR3s include the opening cysteine and the closing phenylalanine or tryptophan. The D gene is left open where the match is weak. Expanded clones get a size class; other rows say once, few or many, or leave the size out.

>TRBJ1-3|.|TRBV18|many
CASSPRVLSGNTIYF
TGTGCCAGCTCACCAAGGGTTCTCTCTGGAAACACCATATATTTT
>TRBJ1-5|.|TRBV20-1|many
CSATPRNQPQHF
TGCAGTGCTACACCGCGGAATCAGCCCCAGCATTTT
>TRBJ2-5|.|TRBV7-2|many
CASSGGLAETQYF
TGTGCCAGCAGCGGGGGGCTGGCAGAGACCCAGTACTTC
>TRBJ2-1|TRBD2|TRBV3-1|.
CASSPLGVSSGTYNEQFF
TGTGCCAGCAGCCCACTCGGTGTTTCTAGCGGGACTTACAATGAGCAGTTCTTC
>TRBJ1-1|.|TRBV7-3|many
CASSLTRGMKDTEAFF
TGTGCCAGCAGCTTAACTCGGGGAATGAAGGACACTGAAGCTTTCTTT
>TRBJ2-7|TRBD1|TRBV6-1|many
CASSTGQGRHEQYF
TGTGCCAGCAGCACGGGACAGGGCCGCCACGAGCAGTACTTC
>TRBJ2-7|.|TRBV27|.
CASSFPTLGSSYEQYF
TGTGCCAGCAGTTTTCCTACCCTCGGAAGCTCCTACGAGCAGTACTTC
>TRBJ1-2|TRBD1|TRBV7-2|few
CASSLVSTGRSGYTF
TGTGCCAGCAGCTTAGTATCGACAGGGAGAAGCGGCTACACCTTC
>TRBJ2-7|.|TRBV4-1|.
CASSLSPGLSYEQYF
TGCGCCAGCAGCCTTTCCCCGGGCCTCTCCTACGAGCAGTACTTC
>TRBJ2-3|TRBD2|TRBV11-2|many
CASSLFSPGLARADTQYF
TGTGCCAGCAGCTTATTCTCTCCGGGACTAGCGAGGGCAGATACGCAGTATTTT
>TRBJ2-7|.|TRBV24-1|many
CATSDLQGDPLGQGGSYEQYF
TGTGCCACCAGTGATTTGCAAGGAGATCCTCTCGGGCAGGGGGGTTCCTACGAGCAGTACTTC
>TRBJ2-1|.|TRBV7-9|few
CASSPDVEQFF
TGTGCCAGCAGCCCAGACGTCGAGCAGTTCTTC
>TRBJ2-7|.|TRBV2|many
CASSPFDRSAYEQYF
TGTGCCAGCAGTCCCTTCGACAGGTCGGCCTACGAGCAGTACTTC